The rows below give T cell receptor beta chains drawn from one sample of a study of T cell repertoires in cytomegalovirus infection. No antigen has been identified for these receptors. One entry per CDR3 protein, called by TCRdb with MiXCR from the reads. The table shows 680,000 or so distinct CDR3 sequences, with roughly a third occurring only once. The input for sequencing was cultured PBMCs, taken from culture after CMV antigen stimulation. Every receptor here comes from a human donor in good health (CMV status not recorded). Some clones in this sample may be carry-over from other donors' samples. CDR3s include the opening cysteine and the closing phenylalanine or tryptophan. Fields, in order: V gene, clone size, J gene, D gene, CDR3 protein, CDR3 DNA. The D gene is left open where the match is weak. Where a row states a size, it is once, few, many or the class of an expanded clone; other rows omit it.

TRBV7-2	many	TRBJ1-2	-	CASSLETNYGYTF	TGTGCCAGCAGCCTGGAGACTAACTATGGCTACACCTTC
TRBV7-8	few	TRBJ2-5	-	CASSLDPRDGETQYF	TGTGCCAGCAGCTTAGATCCCCGGGACGGGGAGACCCAGTACTTC
TRBV11-2	few	TRBJ2-1	-	CASSLHAFSYNEQFF	TGTGCCAGCAGCTTACATGCCTTCTCCTACAATGAGCAGTTCTTC
TRBV7-6	few	TRBJ1-2	-	CASTPGSLARYGYTF	TGTGCCAGCACTCCAGGGTCCCTGGCGCGGTATGGCTACACCTTC
TRBV7-2	many	TRBJ2-1	-	CASSLPTGEQFF	TGTGCCAGCAGCCTCCCTACAGGCGAGCAGTTCTTC
TRBV4-1	few	TRBJ2-1	TRBD2	CASSRGLAGAQYNEQFF	TGCGCCAGCAGCAGGGGACTAGCGGGAGCCCAGTACAATGAGCAGTTCTTC
TRBV27	-	TRBJ2-7	TRBD1	CASSLRQGHYEQYF	TGTGCCAGCAGTTTACGACAGGGACACTACGAGCAGTACTTC
TRBV7-2	few	TRBJ2-1	TRBD2	CASSGVTLAGGPSSYNEQFF	TGTGCCAGCAGCGGAGTGACGCTAGCGGGAGGGCCAAGCTCCTACAATGAGCAGTTCTTC
TRBV10-3	few	TRBJ2-5	-	CAISGMAGEPIKGQETQYF	TGTGCCATCAGTGGGATGGCAGGCGAGCCGATTAAGGGGCAAGAGACCCAGTACTTC
TRBV7-6	few	TRBJ2-1	-	CASSSRLEQFF	TGTGCCAGCAGCTCCCGTCTGGAGCAGTTCTTC
TRBV4-1	-	TRBJ1-5	-	CASSQVNYQPQHF	TGCGCCAGCAGCCAAGTTAACTATCAGCCCCAGCATTTT
TRBV7-9	-	TRBJ2-7	-	CASSSGLKQYF	TGTGCCAGCAGCTCCGGACTCAAGCAGTACTTC
TRBV7-2	many	TRBJ2-5	TRBD1	CASSARGLETQYF	TGTGCCAGCAGCGCCAGGGGGCTGGAGACCCAGTACTTC
TRBV4-1	-	TRBJ1-1	-	CASSQVGGGRFTEAFF	TGCGCCAGCAGCCAAGTTGGAGGAGGACGATTCACTGAAGCTTTCTTT
TRBV7-8	few	TRBJ2-7	TRBD1	CASSRDRVRVYEQYF	TGTGCCAGCAGCCGTGACAGGGTACGAGTCTACGAGCAGTACTTC
TRBV6-5	-	TRBJ2-7	-	CASSFTGTFYEQYF	TGTGCCAGCAGTTTCACAGGGACCTTCTACGAGCAGTACTTC
TRBV10-3	-	TRBJ2-4	-	CAISDPTDSLKNIQYF	TGTGCCATCAGTGACCCTACGGATTCCCTCAAAAACATTCAGTACTTC
TRBV7-9	-	TRBJ1-4	-	CASSLDMGEKLFF	TGTGCCAGCAGCTTAGACATGGGTGAAAAACTGTTTTTT
TRBV18	-	TRBJ1-2	-	CASSPLTLRSDGYTF	TGTGCCAGCTCACCCCTAACCCTCCGGAGCGATGGCTACACCTTC
TRBV12-3/TRBV12-4	few	TRBJ1-6	-	CASSWDPQGSPLHF	TGTGCCAGCAGCTGGGACCCCCAGGGATCACCCCTCCACTTT
TRBV5-4	-	TRBJ1-2	-	CASSSSDGYGLVGYTF	TGTGCCAGCAGCAGCTCCGACGGATATGGGTTAGTTGGCTACACCTTC
TRBV14	-	TRBJ2-3	-	CASSPMGGGSDTQYF	TGTGCCAGCAGCCCCATGGGAGGGGGGTCAGATACGCAGTATTTT